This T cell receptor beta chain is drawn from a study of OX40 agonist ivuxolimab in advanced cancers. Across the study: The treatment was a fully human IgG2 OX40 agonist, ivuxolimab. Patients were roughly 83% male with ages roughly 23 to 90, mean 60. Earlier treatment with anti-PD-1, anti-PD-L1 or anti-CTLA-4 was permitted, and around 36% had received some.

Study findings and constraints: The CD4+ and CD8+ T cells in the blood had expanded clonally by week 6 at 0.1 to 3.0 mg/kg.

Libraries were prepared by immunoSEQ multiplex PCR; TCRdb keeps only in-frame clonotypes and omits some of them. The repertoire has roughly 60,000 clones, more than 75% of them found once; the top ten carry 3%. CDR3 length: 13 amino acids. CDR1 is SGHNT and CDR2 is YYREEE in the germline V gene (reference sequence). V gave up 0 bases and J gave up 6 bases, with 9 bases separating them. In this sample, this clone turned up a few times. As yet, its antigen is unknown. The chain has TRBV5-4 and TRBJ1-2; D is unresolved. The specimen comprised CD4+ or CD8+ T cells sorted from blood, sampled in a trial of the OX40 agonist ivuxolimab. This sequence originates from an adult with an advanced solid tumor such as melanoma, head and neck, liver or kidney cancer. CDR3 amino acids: CASSLDGYDGYTF. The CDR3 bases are TGTGCCAGCAGCTTGGATGGGTACGATGGCTACACCTTC.